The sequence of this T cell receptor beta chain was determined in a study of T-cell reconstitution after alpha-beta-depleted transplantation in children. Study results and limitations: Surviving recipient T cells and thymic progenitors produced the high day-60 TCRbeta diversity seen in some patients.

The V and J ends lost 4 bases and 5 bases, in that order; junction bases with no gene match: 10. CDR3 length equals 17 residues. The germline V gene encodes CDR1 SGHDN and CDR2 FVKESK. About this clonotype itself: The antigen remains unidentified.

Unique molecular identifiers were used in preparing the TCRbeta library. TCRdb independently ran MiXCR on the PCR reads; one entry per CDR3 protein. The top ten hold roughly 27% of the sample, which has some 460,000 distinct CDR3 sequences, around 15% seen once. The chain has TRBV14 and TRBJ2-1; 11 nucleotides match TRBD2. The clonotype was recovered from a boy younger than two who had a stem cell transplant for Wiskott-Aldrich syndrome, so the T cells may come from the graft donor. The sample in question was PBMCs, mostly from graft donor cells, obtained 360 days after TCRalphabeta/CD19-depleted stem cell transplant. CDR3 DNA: TGTGCCAGCAGCCGGGGACTAGCGGACCCGTTAGACAATGAGCAGTTCTTC. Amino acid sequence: CASSRGLADPLDNEQFF.